The TCR beta chain described here comes from a study of blood T cell repertoires in COVID-19. The recovered donors of Cohort 3 showed two negative PCRs, clearance, or symptom resolution. Method: immunoSEQ multiplex PCR; TCRdb's copy keeps in-frame clones and lacks some. The sample shows 200,000 or so clones, 80% to 85% of them seen only once. V lost 5 bases, J lost 9 bases, and 11 bases stayed unmatched. The germline V gene encodes CDR1 SGHVS and CDR2 FQNEAQ. The CDR3 has 15 amino acids. The receptor comes from a man aged 40-55 years who had recovered from COVID-19. V usage is TRBV7-8 and J usage is TRBJ2-1; 9 nucleotides line up with TRBD1. Sequencing used PBMCs or T cells enriched from blood (not recorded which). This chain's CDR3 is CASSTGQGRNSEQFF. The DNA of the CDR3 is TGTGCCAGCAGCACTGGACAGGGGAGAAACAGTGAGCAGTTCTTC.